These 16 T cell receptor beta chains originate from one sample sequenced in a study of cytomegalovirus exposure and HLA in healthy donors. Primers for the PCR totalled 60 Vbeta and 13 Jbeta. The assay was immunoSEQ multiplex PCR, and TCRdb's table has in-frame clones only and misses some. Among roughly 150,000 clones listed, around 80% were seen once. Sequenced input: PBMCs. The receptors were gathered from a woman younger than 30 in good health and CMV-seronegative.

The V gene is TRBV5-1, the J gene TRBJ1-2, with 9 bases fitting TRBD1. Per germline, CDR1 SGHRS and CDR2 YFSETQ. This CDR3 is 16 amino acids long. The junction had 7 bases not matched to a gene; V was cut back by 0 bases and J by 4 bases. The CDR3 loop reads CASSLGIQTGGYGYTF. For the CDR3, the DNA is TGCGCCAGCAGCTTGGGTATCCAGACAGGGGGCTATGGCTACACCTTC.

The CDR3 loop reads CASGPQRDPSQETQYF. For the CDR3, the DNA is TGTGCTAGTGGGCCCCAGCGGGACCCTTCCCAAGAGACCCAGTACTTC. The chain uses TRBV12-5 and TRBJ2-5, with 7 bases that match TRBD2. Germline V gene sequence: CDR1 LGHNT, CDR2 FRNRAP. V trimming: 6 bases; J trimming: 1 base; junction bases outside the gene matches: 11. The CDR3 spans 16 residues. The full variable domain, with the rest looked up from reference TRBV12-5 and TRBJ2-5, is DARVTQTPRHKVTEMGQEVTMRCQPILGHNTVFWYRQTMMQGLELLAYFRNRAPLDDSGMPKDRFSAEMPDATLATLKIQPSEPRDSAVYFCASGPQRDPSQETQYFGPGTRLLVL.

V gene TRBV15 combines with J gene TRBJ2-7; TRBD1 might be the D (5 bases). The germline V gene has CDR1 LNHNV and CDR2 YYDKDF (reference sequence). The V end was cut by 5 bases, the J end by 2 bases, with 19 bases between. CDR3 length equals 16 residues. CDR3 sequence reads: CATSSLTGTLPYEQYF. The CDR3 coding sequence is TGTGCCACCAGCTCCCTAACAGGAACCCTTCCCTACGAGCAGTACTTC.

The genes are TRBV6-5 and TRBJ1-1; D call uncertain. Germline values: CDR1 MNHEY, CDR2 SVGAGI. Trimming pared 6 bases from V and 3 bases from J, leaving 5 bases between. The CDR3 consists of 11 residues. The CDR3 loop is CASSQYTEAFF. The CDR3 DNA reads as TGTGCCAGCAGCCAGTACACTGAAGCTTTCTTT.

A single count supports this clone. V usage is TRBV7-6 and J usage is TRBJ2-3; the match to TRBD1 covers 8 bases. Germline V CDR1 and CDR2: SGHVS, FNYEAQ. V was pared by 0 bases and J by 4 bases, with 9 bases of the junction left unmatched. There are 17 residues in the CDR3. The CDR3 loop reads CASSLARTGILPDTQYF. Written as DNA, the CDR3 is TGTGCCAGCAGCTTAGCGCGGACAGGGATTCTCCCAGATACGCAGTATTTT. The entire variable domain, with the rest obtained from reference TRBV7-6 and TRBJ2-3, is as follows: GAGVSQSPRYKVTKRGQDVALRCDPISGHVSLYWYRQALGQGPEFLTYFNYEAQQDKSGLPNDRFSAERPEGSISTLTIQRTEQRDSAMYRCASSLARTGILPDTQYFGPGTRLTVL.

This chain joins TRBV6-1 and TRBJ1-2, with D perhaps TRBD1 (5 bases). The germline V gene encodes CDR1 MNHNS and CDR2 SASEGT. Trimming took off 8 bases at V and 5 bases at J, with 18 bases between the two ends. The CDR3 runs to 14 residues. The DNA for the CDR3 is TGTGCCAGCCCTCCCGGGGGGGGGTGGTATGGCTACACCTTC. Residues: CASPPGGGWYGYTF.

CDR3 amino acids: CASRSGGTNEKLFF. The CDR3 nucleotides read TGTGCCAGCAGATCAGGGGGTACTAATGAAAAACTGTTTTTT. V usage is TRBV6-6 and J usage is TRBJ1-4; the match to TRBD1 covers 7 bases. The CDR3 covers 14 residues. CDR1 MNHNY and CDR2 SVGAGI come from the germline V gene (reference sequence). The V and J ends lost 6 bases and 2 bases, in that order; junction bases with no gene match: 3.

V gene TRBV2 combines with J gene TRBJ2-1; 9 bases agree with TRBD2. The germline V gene encodes CDR1 SNHLY and CDR2 FYNNEI. The CDR3 has 14 amino acids. The trim removed 10 bases at V and 1 base at J, leaving 5 bases unmatched. The CDR3 sequence is CATISGGSYNEQFF. CDR3 nucleotide sequence: TGTGCCACCATTAGCGGGGGTTCCTACAATGAGCAGTTCTTC.

This chain connects TRBV18 to TRBJ2-2, with 7 bases lining up with TRBD1. From germline, CDR1 is KGHSH and CDR2 LQKENI. J gave up 4 bases and V 2 bases, and 7 bases lay outside the gene matches. The CDR3 has 16 amino acids. CDR3 sequence (DNA): TGTGCCAGCTCACCAAAAAAGACAGGGTCCACCGGGGAGCTGTTTTTT. Translated: CASSPKKTGSTGELFF. Variable domain in full (rest from reference TRBV18 and TRBJ2-2): NAGVMQNPRHLVRRRGQEARLRCSPMKGHSHVYWYRQLPEEGLKFMVYLQKENIIDESGMPKERFSAEFPKEGPSILRIQQVVRGDSAAYFCASSPKKTGSTGELFFGEGSRLTVL.

This clone was seen more than once but under ten times. This sequence joins TRBV27 and TRBJ2-3; D not certain. This CDR3 is 14 amino acids long. Looked up from germline, CDR1 is MNHEY and CDR2 is SMNVEV (reference sequence). Trimming took off 8 bases at V and 6 bases at J, with 18 bases between the two ends. The CDR3 bases are TGTGCCAGCCGTTCGACATACTCATCGGATACGCAGTATTTT. Encoded protein: CASRSTYSSDTQYF.

The rearrangement links TRBV14 to TRBJ2-7, with D perhaps matching TRBD2 (6 bases). The V end lost 1 base, the J end lost 3 bases, and 7 bases lay between the germline ends. CDR1 SGHDN and CDR2 FVKESK come from the germline V gene. The CDR3 loop spans 13 amino acids. CDR3 nucleotides: TGTGCCAGCAGCCAAGCCGGGGGCTACGAGCAGTACTTC. As protein: CASSQAGGYEQYF. The variable domain in full, completed from reference TRBV14 and TRBJ2-7, reads EAGVTQFPSHSVIEKGQTVTLRCDPISGHDNLYWYRRVMGKEIKFLLHFVKESKQDESGMPNNRFLAERTGGTYSTLKVQPAELEDSGVYFCASSQAGGYEQYFGPGTRLTVT.

This chain uses TRBV11-2 with TRBJ1-1; D is possibly TRBD1 (5 bases). The CDR3 is made up of 12 amino acids. V was pared by 0 bases and J by 8 bases, with 7 bases between. Per the germline V gene, CDR1 is SGHAT and CDR2 is FQNNGV. CDR3: CASSLDRGEAFF. The CDR3, as DNA: TGTGCCAGCAGCTTAGATAGGGGCGAAGCTTTCTTT. Full variable domain (missing parts from reference TRBV11-2 and TRBJ1-1): EAGVAQSPRYKIIEKRQSVAFWCNPISGHATLYWYQQILGQGPKLLIQFQNNGVVDDSQLPKDRFSAERLKGVDSTLKIQPAKLEDSAVYLCASSLDRGEAFFGQGTRLTVV.

The chain uses TRBV18 and TRBJ2-7, with 7 nucleotides matching TRBD1. Germline values: CDR1 KGHSH, CDR2 LQKENI. This CDR3 is 15 amino acids long. The V gene end was trimmed by 6 bases and the J gene end by 0 bases; junction bases not matched to a gene: 8. CDR3 amino acids: CASSHRDSPSYEQYF. CDR3 sequence (DNA): TGTGCCAGCTCCCATCGGGACAGTCCCTCCTACGAGCAGTACTTC.

This clone was detected only once. This chain joins TRBV13 and TRBJ2-3; D might be TRBD2 (5 bases). With 5 bases removed from V and 4 bases from J, the gap between germline ends came to 22 bases. This CDR3 has 17 residues. Per the germline V gene, CDR1 is PRHDT and CDR2 is FYEKMQ (reference sequence). The CDR3 spells CASSHRTRRVGADTQYF. The CDR3 coding sequence is TGTGCCAGCAGCCATAGGACCCGGCGGGTTGGAGCAGATACGCAGTATTTT.

This sequence joins TRBV5-1 and TRBJ1-5; 10 nucleotides match TRBD1. After removal of 3 bases from V and 8 bases from J, the junction contained 5 bases not matched to a gene. The length of the CDR3 is 14 residues. Germline assignment: CDR1 SGHRS and CDR2 YFSETQ. The CDR3, as DNA: TGCGCCAGCAGCTGGGGACAGGGGACCGAGCCCCAGCATTTT. Translated, it gives CASSWGQGTEPQHF.

A note on this clone: Relative to the germline gene, one junction end is altered; a read error may explain this. The V call is TRBV7-9, the J call TRBJ1-2; 12 bases are shared with TRBD1. The length of the CDR3 is 16 residues. Germline assignment: CDR1 SEHNR and CDR2 FQNEAQ (reference sequence). The CDR3 DNA reads as TGTTCCAGCAGTCGATCGGGACAGGGGGCGGGCTATGGCTACACCTTC. Translation gives CSSSRSGQGAGYGYTF.